This TCR beta chain was sequenced during a study of cytomegalovirus exposure and HLA in healthy donors (dated by TCRdb to 2016 to 2017). Looking at the study overall: According to a later analysis, the approximately 130 validation repertoires were produced on the same platform as the 666 repertoires of the first cohort. The aim of the study was to test whether cataloging public T cell receptors could identify signatures of past pathogen exposure. In addition to the first cohort of hundreds of subjects, a separate validation cohort of some 120 different subjects was used. High-throughput TCR immunosequencing, statistical association of individual TCRs with disease status, and machine learning were combined to predict cytomegalovirus infection status. General conclusions and limits of the study: A total of roughly 160 TCR beta chains were listed by the study as associated with cytomegalovirus. Most TCR sequences were observed very rarely across donors, whereas some public TCRs were present in many individuals. In vitro tests confirmed that a few of the cytomegalovirus-associated TCR beta chains recognize cytomegalovirus antigens. The classifier was reported to diagnose cytomegalovirus status with high specificity and sensitivity in both the original and validation cohorts. A later analysis had no HLA typing for the validation cohort, so co-occurrence there was scored across all 110 or so repertoires. The authors suggested that the approach could potentially be extended to other disease states and immunological phenotypes. In a later analysis, TCRs clustered in the first cohort were found to also tend to co-occur in the roughly 120 validation repertoires, with roughly 93% of cluster scores above 0.

The library was produced with the immunoSEQ multiplex PCR assay. The paper's data handling went like this. To diagnose cytomegalovirus status from the catalog of TCR beta chain sequences, a statistical classification framework was built. TCRdb obtained this table from immuneACCESS and retained in-frame rearrangements with V and J assigned. These tables miss some clones; where compared with another copy, unresolved V genes account for less than half of the shortfall, and the remainder is unexplained. V and J calls and clone size are copied from that table; D and trimming were computed from the DNA. The sample includes tens of thousands of clones, with approximately 95% observed a single time. Together, the top ten hold more than 3% of the sample. The donors belonged to the validation cohort of under 150 subjects, which was separate from the roughly 670-subject first cohort. Trimmed from V: 9 bases; trimmed from J: 2 bases; junction bases lacking a gene match: 13. The CDR1 and CDR2 encoded by the germline V gene are SGHRS and YFSETQ. Including cysteine and phenylalanine, the CDR3 has 15 amino acids. The sequence is cut down to CDR3 DNA, 45 bases in frame from base 1.

Details on this clone: This clone's antigen is unknown. Base-call qualities are not available, and no considerably larger clone is one nucleotide away.

The TCR comes from a woman between 18 and 30 years old in good health and CMV-seropositive. The rearranged segments are TRBV5-1 and TRBJ1-2; the central 7 bases match TRBD1. Input material: PBMCs. The DNA sequence is as follows: TGCGCCACCAACCCGGGACAGTTGGGGAACTATGGCTACACCTTC. Translated, it gives CATNPGQLGNYGYTF.